The subject of this entry is one T cell receptor (beta chain). The data originate from a study of cytomegalovirus exposure and HLA in healthy donors. This CDR3 spans 14 amino acids. In germline, CDR1 is SNHLY, CDR2 FYNNEI. The V gene lost 6 bases and the J gene lost 0 bases, with 9 bases spanning the gap. Profiling relied on immunoSEQ multiplex PCR, and the TCRdb table lists in-frame clones only, not all of them. The data show some 140,000 clones, 70% to 85% seen once. This receptor was identified in a man aged 30 to 45 in good health and CMV-seropositive. The sample comprised PBMCs. The chain uses TRBV2 and TRBJ1-3; D is undetermined. The CDR3 loop is CASRQSSSGNTIYF. CDR3 DNA: TGTGCCAGCAGGCAGTCCTCCTCTGGAAACACCATATATTTT.